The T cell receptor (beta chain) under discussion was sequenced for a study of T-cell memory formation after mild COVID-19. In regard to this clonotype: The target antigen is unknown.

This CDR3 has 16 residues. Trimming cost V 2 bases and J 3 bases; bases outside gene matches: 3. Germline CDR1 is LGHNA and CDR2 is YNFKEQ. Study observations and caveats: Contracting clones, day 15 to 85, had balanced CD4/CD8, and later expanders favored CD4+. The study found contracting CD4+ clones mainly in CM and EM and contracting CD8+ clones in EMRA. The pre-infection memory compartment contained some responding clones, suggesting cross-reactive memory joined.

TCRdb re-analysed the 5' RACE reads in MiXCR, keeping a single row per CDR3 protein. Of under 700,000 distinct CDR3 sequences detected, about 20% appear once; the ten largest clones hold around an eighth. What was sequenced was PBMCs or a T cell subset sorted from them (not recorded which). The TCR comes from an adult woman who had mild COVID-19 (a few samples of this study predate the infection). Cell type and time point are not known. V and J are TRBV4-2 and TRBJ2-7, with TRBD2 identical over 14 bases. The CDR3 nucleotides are TGTGCCAGCAGCCAAATTGGGACTAGCGGGGGCTACGAGCAGTACTTC. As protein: CASSQIGTSGGYEQYF.